The count of the clone carrying this T cell receptor (beta chain) is one. Measured with immunoSEQ multiplex PCR; TCRdb has only the in-frame clones, and not every one. The sample consists of around 140,000 clones, 93% of them appearing once. The data are from a study of control samples from healthy donors and cancer patients. From germline, CDR1 is ENHRY and CDR2 SYGVKD. Trimming at V came to 4 bases and at J to 3 bases, leaving 5 bases not matched to a gene. The CDR3 loop spans 14 amino acids. The V and J genes are TRBV10-3 and TRBJ1-1; 7 bases align to TRBD1. The sequence was collected from a man aged 18 to 29 in good health. Sample: blood. DNA of the CDR3: TGTGCCATCAGTGTAGGGGGCCGGGACACTGAAGCTTTCTTT. Its protein is CAISVGGRDTEAFF.